This record looks at one TCR beta chain sequence and its context. These data come from a study of T-cell memory formation after mild COVID-19. Losses at the gene ends were 2 bases for V and 1 base for J; bases not matched to a gene: 4. The CDR3 sequence is 14 residues long. Germline CDR1 and CDR2: DFQATT and SNEGSKA (reference sequence). TCRdb re-analysed the 5' RACE reads in MiXCR, keeping a single row per CDR3 protein. The table includes hundreds of thousands of distinct CDR3 sequences, 15% to 25% detected once. The V and J genes are TRBV20-1 and TRBJ2-5; the match to TRBD1 covers 7 bases. This sequence originates from an adult woman who had mild COVID-19 (a few samples of this study predate the infection). Cell type and time point are not known. Sequences were obtained from PBMCs or a T cell subset sorted from them (not recorded which). In DNA, the CDR3 is TGCAGTGCTAGACCGGGACAGAGCCAAGAGACCCAGTACTTC. Its protein product is CSARPGQSQETQYF.